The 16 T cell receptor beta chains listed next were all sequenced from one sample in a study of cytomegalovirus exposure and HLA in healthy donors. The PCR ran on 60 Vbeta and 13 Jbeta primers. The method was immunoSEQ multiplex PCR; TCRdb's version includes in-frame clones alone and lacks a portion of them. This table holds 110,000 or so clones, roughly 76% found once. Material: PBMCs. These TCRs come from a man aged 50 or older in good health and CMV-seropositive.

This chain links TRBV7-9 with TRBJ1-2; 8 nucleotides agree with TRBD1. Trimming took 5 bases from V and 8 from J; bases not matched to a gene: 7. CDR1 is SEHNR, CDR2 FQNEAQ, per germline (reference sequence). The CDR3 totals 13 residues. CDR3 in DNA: TGTGCCAGCAGCCCCCAGGGGGCGGGGGGCTACACCTTC. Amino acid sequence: CASSPQGAGGYTF.

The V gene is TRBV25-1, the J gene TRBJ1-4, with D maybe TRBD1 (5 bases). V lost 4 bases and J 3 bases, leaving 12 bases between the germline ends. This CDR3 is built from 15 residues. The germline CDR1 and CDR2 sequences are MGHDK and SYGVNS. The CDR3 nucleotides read TGTGCCAGCAGTGGCCTTGGGGCCTCTAATGAAAAACTGTTTTTT. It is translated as CASSGLGASNEKLFF.

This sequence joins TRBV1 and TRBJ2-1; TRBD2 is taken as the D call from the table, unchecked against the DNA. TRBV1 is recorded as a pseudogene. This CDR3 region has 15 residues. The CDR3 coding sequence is TGCACCAGCAGCCTTAGCGGGGGGGCCTACAATGAGCAGTTCTTC. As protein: CTSSLSGGAYNEQFF.

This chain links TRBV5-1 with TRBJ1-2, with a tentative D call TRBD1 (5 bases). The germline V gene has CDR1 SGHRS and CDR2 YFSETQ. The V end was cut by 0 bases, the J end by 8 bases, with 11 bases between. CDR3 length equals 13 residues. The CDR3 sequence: CASSLEGARGYTF. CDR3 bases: TGCGCCAGCAGCTTGGAAGGGGCTAGAGGCTACACCTTC.

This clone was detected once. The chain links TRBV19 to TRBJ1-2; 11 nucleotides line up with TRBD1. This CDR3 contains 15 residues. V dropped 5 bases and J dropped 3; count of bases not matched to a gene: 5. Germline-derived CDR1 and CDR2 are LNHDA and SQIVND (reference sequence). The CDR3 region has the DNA TGTGCCAGTAGTCCCCGGACAGGGGGCTACTATGGCTACACCTTC. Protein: CASSPRTGGYYGYTF.

The CDR3 nucleotides are TGTGCCAGCAGTTTATGGGGAGCAGCGGGAGATACCGGGGAGCTGTTTTTT. Its protein is CASSLWGAAGDTGELFF. V is TRBV28 and J is TRBJ2-2; 8 positions agree with TRBD2. The trim removed 0 bases at V and 5 bases at J, leaving 8 bases unmatched. CDR1 MDHEN and CDR2 SYDVKM come from the germline V gene. The CDR3 runs to 17 residues.

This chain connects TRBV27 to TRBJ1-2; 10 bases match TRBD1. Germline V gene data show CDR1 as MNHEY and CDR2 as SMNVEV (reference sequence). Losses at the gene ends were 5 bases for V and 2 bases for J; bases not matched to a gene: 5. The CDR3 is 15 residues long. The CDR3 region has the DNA TGTGCCAGCAGTAGAGGGACAGGGGAGAACTATGGCTACACCTTC. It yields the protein CASSRGTGENYGYTF.

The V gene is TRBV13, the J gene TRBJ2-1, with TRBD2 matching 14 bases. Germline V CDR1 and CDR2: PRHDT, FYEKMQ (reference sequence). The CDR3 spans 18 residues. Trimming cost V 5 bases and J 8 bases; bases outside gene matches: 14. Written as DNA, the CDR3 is TGTGCCAGCAGCACTTTCACCCCGGGACTAGCGGGAGTGGATGAGCAGTTCTTC. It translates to CASSTFTPGLAGVDEQFF.

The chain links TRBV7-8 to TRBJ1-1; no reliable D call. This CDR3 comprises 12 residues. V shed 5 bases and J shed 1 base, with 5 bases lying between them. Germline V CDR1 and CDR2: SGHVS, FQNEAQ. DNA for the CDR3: TGTGCCAGCAGCAGACAGAACACTGAAGCTTTCTTT. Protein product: CASSRQNTEAFF.

CDR3 loop: CATAPGGVETQYF. In nucleotides, the CDR3 is TGTGCCACCGCCCCGGGGGGGGTTGAGACCCAGTACTTC. This rearrangement joins TRBV15 to TRBJ2-5, with 8 bases fitting TRBD2. With 8 bases clipped from V and 5 bases from J, the junction kept 7 bases outside the gene matches. The CDR3 totals 13 residues. From germline, CDR1 is LNHNV and CDR2 YYDKDF (reference sequence).

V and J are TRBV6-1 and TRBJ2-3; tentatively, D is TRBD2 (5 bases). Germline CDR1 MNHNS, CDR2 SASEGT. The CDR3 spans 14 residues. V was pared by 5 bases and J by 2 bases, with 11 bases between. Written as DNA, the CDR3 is TGTGCCAGCAGTTTGGACTTTTACACAGATACGCAGTATTTT. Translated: CASSLDFYTDTQYF.

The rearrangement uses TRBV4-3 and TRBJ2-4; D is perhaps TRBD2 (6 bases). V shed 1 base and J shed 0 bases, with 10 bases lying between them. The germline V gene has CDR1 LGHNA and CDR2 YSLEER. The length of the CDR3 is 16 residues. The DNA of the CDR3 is TGCGCCAGCAGCCAAGGTTTAGCGGTAGCCAAAAACATTCAGTACTTC. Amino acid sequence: CASSQGLAVAKNIQYF.

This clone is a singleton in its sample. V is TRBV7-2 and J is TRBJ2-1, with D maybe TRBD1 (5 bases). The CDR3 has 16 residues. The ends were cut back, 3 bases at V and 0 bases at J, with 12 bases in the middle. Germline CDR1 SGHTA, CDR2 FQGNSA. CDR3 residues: CASSFQGSGSYNEQFF. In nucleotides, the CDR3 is TGTGCCAGCAGCTTCCAGGGATCCGGCTCCTACAATGAGCAGTTCTTC. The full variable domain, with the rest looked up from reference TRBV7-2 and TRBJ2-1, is GAGVSQSPSNKVTEKGKDVELRCDPISGHTALYWYRQSLGQGLEFLIYFQGNSAPDKSGLPSDRFSAERTGGSVSTLTIQRTQQEDSAVYLCASSFQGSGSYNEQFFGPGTRLTVL.

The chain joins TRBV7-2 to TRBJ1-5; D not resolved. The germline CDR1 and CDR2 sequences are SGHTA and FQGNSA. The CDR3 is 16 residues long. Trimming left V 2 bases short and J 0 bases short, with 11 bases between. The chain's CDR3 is CASSLNGQVSNQPQHF. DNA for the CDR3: TGTGCCAGCAGCTTAAACGGTCAGGTTAGCAATCAGCCCCAGCATTTT.

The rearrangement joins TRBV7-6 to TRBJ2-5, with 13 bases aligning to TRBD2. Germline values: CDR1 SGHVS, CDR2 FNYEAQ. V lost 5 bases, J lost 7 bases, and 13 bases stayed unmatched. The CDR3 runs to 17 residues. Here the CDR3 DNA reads TGTGCCAGCAGCACCCAGGGGGGGACTAGCGGGGTCGGGACCCAGTACTTC. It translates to CASSTQGGTSGVGTQYF.

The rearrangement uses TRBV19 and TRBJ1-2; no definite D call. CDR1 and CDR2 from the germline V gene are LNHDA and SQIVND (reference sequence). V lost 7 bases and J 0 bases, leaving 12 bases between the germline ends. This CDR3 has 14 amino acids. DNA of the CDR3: TGTGCCAGTAACGGGAGAGCTTCTAACTATGGCTACACCTTC. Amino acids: CASNGRASNYGYTF.